This TCR beta chain was identified during a study of cytomegalovirus exposure and HLA in healthy donors (dated by TCRdb to about 2017). Notes on the research overall: In an earlier analysis of approximately 500 of the donors, 250 to 350 Gb of sequence data and 117 million unique TCR beta sequences from 180 million or so T cells were reported. In the later analysis, no new phenotypic data were used to find candidate immune exposures; instead, reliance was placed on TCR beta sequences and their occurrence across donors. Class I and class II HLA loci were covered by the typing at four-digit resolution. Besides the first cohort of about 730 subjects, a separate validation cohort made up of 120 different subjects was used. An early release covering more than 500 HLA-typed donors comprised about 300 gigabases of sequencing data and roughly 85 million unique TCR sequences. The number of donors typed differed by locus, with roughly 620-630 for A, B, C, DRB1 and DQB1, 522 for DQA1, approximately 580 for DPA1, and some 450 for DPB1. The study combined high-throughput TCR immunosequencing, statistical association of individual TCRs with disease status, and machine learning to predict cytomegalovirus infection status. All discovery cohort repertoires had been generated on a single sequencing platform. In an earlier analysis of a few hundred of the donors, high-throughput TCR beta sequencing was used to judge whether each TCR beta V gene segment behaved as functional or pseudogenic. A handful of DR-DQ haplotypes were handled as single units for association and clustering because linkage in the cohort was strong. The aim of the study was to test whether cataloging public T cell receptors could identify signatures of past pathogen exposure. To study patterns of TCR occurrence, a later analysis re-analyzed previously published TCR beta repertoires from under 750 donors and added high-resolution HLA genotyping. The T cell repertoires of about 700 subjects were profiled by immunosequencing and related to cytomegalovirus serostatus. The genetic ancestry cluster associated with self-reported Caucasian donors included 81% of the 300 to 450 genotyped donors. A later genetic analysis used genome-wide SNP genotypes for 398 of the 666 donors, treating that subset as a discovery cohort. Donor age, sex, ethnicity and CMV serostatus were collected together with the repertoire data. On average, around 200,000 unique TCR beta nucleotide sequences were sequenced per donor among 300 to 500 genotyped donors of the cohort, with 15% to 20% of those sequences being non-productive. General conclusions and limits of the study: A later analysis associated 16,951 TCR beta sequences with specific HLA alleles at a false discovery rate of 0.05. Most CMV-associated TCR beta chains appeared to be HLA-restricted in a later analysis, and the HLA associations seemed to be driven largely by CMV exposure. Immune exposure information for the cohort was limited to CMV serostatus. In a later genetic analysis, fewer N-insertions in productive TCRs were reported among donors in an Asian-associated ancestry cluster than the roughly 710-donor mean. A further reported finding was that TCR beta sequences accurately predicted the HLA-A and HLA-B alleles for most subjects in the first cohort. Because HLA typing was missing for some donors at each locus, association tests included only the typed subset. A later genetic analysis associated a missense DCLRE1C variant with V-gene and J-gene trimming of TCR beta chains, and an independent cohort replicated the association. The presence/absence analyses assumed that sequencing depth was roughly uniform across donors, and that assumption may not be true. When HLA alleles, especially DR and DQ, strongly co-occurred, attributing TCR associations to individual alleles was difficult. The classifier was reported to diagnose cytomegalovirus status with high specificity and sensitivity in both the original and validation cohorts. While some public TCRs were present in many individuals, most TCR sequences turned up only very rarely across donors. Several of the top co-occurrence clusters appeared to be linked to parvovirus B19, influenza, CMV and Epstein-Barr virus, according to a later analysis. A later analysis found that HLA-associated TCR beta chains were more clonally expanded and had lower generation probabilities than equally common non-associated chains. Linkage disequilibrium might explain the correlated functional status among segregating V segments, but an unknown experimental factor could not be excluded. A group of highly shared sequence variants was considered likely to be a technical artifact of the sequencing pipeline. It was suggested by the authors that the approach could potentially be generalized to other disease states and immunological phenotypes. In this cohort, only TCR beta chains were sequenced, and detectable features were limited by the absence of alpha or paired-chain data. The study gave a list of about 160 TCR beta chains associated with cytomegalovirus. A few of the identified cytomegalovirus-associated TCR beta chains were confirmed in vitro to be specific for cytomegalovirus antigens. Because counts were too low, 15 or so rarely observed V segments, including chromosome 9 orphons, were excluded from the earlier analysis of several hundred of the donors. The 87-base-pair reads could not distinguish some IMGT-functional V segments, including TRBV6-2 and TRBV6-3, so those segments were excluded. Broadly in line with IMGT annotations, most TCR beta V segments showed up in productive rearrangements about 90% or about 30% of the time in an earlier analysis of 450 to 600 of the donors. According to a later analysis, TCR association rates differed among HLA loci, with DRB1 alleles showing the most associated TCRs and HLA-C alleles showing the fewest.

Remarks on this clone: No cognate antigen has been identified for it. Nothing much larger sits one base from this clone, and base qualities are not available. This CDR3 is also generated by other DNA sequences in the sample.

To prepare the library, the immunoSEQ multiplex PCR assay was applied. For the multiplex PCR, a mixture combining 60 forward primers for TCR Vbeta segments and 13 reverse primers for TCR Jbeta segments was used. The CDR3 region of rearranged TCR beta genes was amplified from genomic DNA with a multiplex PCR assay. On the Illumina HiSeq System, the amplified TCR beta libraries were sequenced as 87-base-pair reads. The authors processed their data as follows. Across the 700 or so repertoires, a later analysis counted tens of millions of unique TCR beta chains, roughly 11 million of which were shared by at least two donors. Raw reads were error-corrected and collapsed into unique sequences by a nearest-neighbor algorithm in which closely related sequences were merged to remove PCR and sequencing errors. CDR3 sequences were aligned to IMGT reference sequences to assign V, D and J gene segments. For a sequence to be retained, a match of at least six nucleotides to both a V gene segment and a J gene segment was required. Rearrangements were classified as productive when the CDR3 lacked stop codons and remained in frame with V and J, and all other rearrangements were classified as non-productive. Following IMGT convention, CDR3 was defined as the stretch from the second conserved V-encoded cysteine up to the conserved J-encoded phenylalanine. The earlier analysis of around 640 of the donors excluded sequences that lacked an unambiguous match to a single V gene segment. An earlier analysis of several hundred of the donors called V segments functional above 56.7% productive rearrangements and segregating when the between-donor standard deviation exceeded 5%. A statistical classification framework was developed to diagnose cytomegalovirus status using the catalog of TCR beta chain sequences. V and J gene assignment, in a later analysis, came from comparing TCR nucleotide sequences with IMGT/GENE-DB human TR gene sequences. A later analysis assigned CDR3 sequences and most-parsimonious VDJ recombination scenarios with the TCRdist pipeline. In a later analysis, every TCR beta chain was defined by the combination of its CDR3 amino acid sequence and its V-gene family, and reads without a unique V-gene family were dropped. A later analysis removed 592 highly shared, low-generation-probability nucleotide sequences to deal with suspected cross-contamination and a sequencing artifact. In a later analysis, a clonal expansion index was calculated for each public chain from normalized within-repertoire ranks of inferred template counts. In a later analysis, generation probabilities were computed using a VDJ recombination model fitted to out-of-frame rearrangements, and the results were checked against IGoR. In a later analysis, TCR-TCR, TCR-HLA and TCR-CMV co-occurrence was scored with hypergeometric tests, and a repertoire-size bias correction was applied to TCR pairs. A later analysis estimated false discovery rates by permuting HLA or CMV assignments 20 times. A later analysis grouped co-occurring TCRs with DBSCAN, adding TCRdist sequence similarity when clustering within HLA-allele-positive subsets. Repertoires with fewer than 30,000 or more than 120,000 public chains were left out of co-occurrence clustering, as were a few repertoires with anomalous nucleotide sharing. TCRdb holds this immuneACCESS table with in-frame rearrangements only. Some clones are missing; in checked studies, unresolved V genes explain under half, and the rest has no known cause. V and J calls and clone size are copied from that table; D and trimming were computed from the DNA. The sample table shows approximately 110,000 clones, and over 60% are seen once. The ten largest clones represent about 8.2% of the sample.

The cohort consisted of fewer than 700 healthy bone marrow donors. At the time of sampling, all cohort members were nominally healthy, though unrecorded immune exposures were likely present. The donor was CMV seropositive and was included in the group of approximately 310 seropositive cohort members. A peripheral blood sample was collected from each donor, and TCR beta sequencing was performed on peripheral blood mononuclear cells. The Qiagen DNeasy Blood Extraction Kit was used to extract genomic DNA from the blood cell samples. Relative to germline, V is missing 1 base and J is missing 4 bases, with 3 bases of the junction outside any gene match. The CDR3 runs 15 residues from the cysteine to the phenylalanine. Only the CDR3 region is kept as DNA, spanning 45 bases read in frame from base 1. From the germline V gene, CDR1 is SGHTA and CDR2 is FQGTGA.

The TCR was taken from a woman aged 40 to 55 in good health and CMV-seropositive. The sequence joins TRBV7-3 to TRBJ2-3, with 9 junctional bases fitting TRBD2. The sample comprised PBMCs. The encoded CDR3 is CASSLSGGAADTQYF. The bases read TGTGCCAGCAGCTTAAGCGGGGGGGCCGCAGATACGCAGTATTTT. Beyond the CDR3, the reference TRBV7-3 and TRBJ2-3 genes provide the residues; the full variable domain reads: GAGVSQTPSNKVTEKGKYVELRCDPISGHTALYWYRQSLGQGPEFLIYFQGTGAADDSGLPNDRFFAVRPEGSVSTLKIQRTERGDSAVYLCASSLSGGAADTQYFGPGTRLTVL.